The rows below give T cell receptor beta chains drawn from one sample of a study of post-analysis software for immune sequencing data. TCRdb analysed the PCR reads with MiXCR anew, one entry per CDR3 protein. The sample yields roughly 670,000 distinct CDR3 sequences, roughly three fifths seen once. Sample: blood. All receptors come from a girl aged 2 to 9 with multiple sclerosis. CDR3s include the opening cysteine and the closing phenylalanine or tryptophan. A D gene is named only where the DNA matches it firmly. For some rows the clone size is stated as once, few or many, or as a class when expanded; others skip it.

>few|.|TRBV2|TRBJ1-1
CAIRGQGHAFF
TGTGCCATCCGGGGGCAGGGACACGCTTTCTTT
>.|.|TRBV5-5|TRBJ2-7
CASSLGGRSYEQYF
TGTGCCAGCAGCTTGGGGGGCCGCTCCTACGAGCAGTACTTC
>few|.|TRBV5-5|TRBJ2-1
CASSRGRASSYNEQFF
TGTGCCAGCAGCCGAGGTCGGGCCAGCTCCTACAATGAGCAGTTCTTC
>.|TRBD2|TRBV14|TRBJ2-1
CASSPPPSGAKQFF
TGTGCCAGCAGCCCACCCCCTAGCGGGGCAAAGCAGTTCTTC
>.|TRBD1|TRBV29-1|TRBJ1-2
CSVVAGGRGYTF
TGCAGCGTTGTGGCAGGGGGCAGGGGCTACACCTTC
>.|.|TRBV29-1|TRBJ2-3
CSVGATRITDTQYF
TGCAGCGTTGGGGCCACCCGTATTACAGATACGCAGTATTTT
>.|.|TRBV10-3|TRBJ2-1
CAISDLVGGNEQFF
TGTGCCATCAGTGACCTAGTAGGGGGCAATGAGCAGTTCTTC
>.|TRBD2|TRBV12-3/TRBV12-4|TRBJ2-5
CASSQGVGLAGETYQETQYF
TGTGCCAGCAGCCAGGGGGTCGGACTAGCGGGAGAAACGTACCAAGAGACCCAGTACTTC
>.|TRBD1|TRBV5-1|TRBJ1-2
CASSLAVATGNYGYTF
TGCGCCAGCAGCTTGGCCGTAGCGACAGGGAACTATGGCTACACCTTC
>.|TRBD1|TRBV6-1|TRBJ2-5
CASTKTDRGWETQYF
TGTGCCAGCACCAAAACCGACAGGGGTTGGGAGACCCAGTACTTC
>.|.|TRBV6-5|TRBJ1-2
CASSKDSFAPVDGYTF
TGTGCCAGCAGTAAGGACAGCTTTGCCCCTGTGGATGGCTACACCTTC
>.|.|TRBV6-2/TRBV6-3|TRBJ2-1
CASTGQNNEQFF
TGTGCCAGCACGGGGCAAAACAATGAGCAGTTCTTC
>.|TRBD2|TRBV12-3/TRBV12-4|TRBJ2-3
CASRKGLAGVWADTQYF
TGTGCCAGCAGGAAGGGACTAGCGGGAGTCTGGGCAGATACGCAGTATTTT
>.|TRBD2|TRBV9|TRBJ2-1
CASSVGREGSYNEQFF
TGTGCCAGCAGCGTAGGGCGGGAGGGGTCCTACAATGAGCAGTTCTTC
>.|TRBD1|TRBV15|TRBJ1-1
CATSRATGTGYTEAFF
TGTGCCACCAGCAGAGCGACCGGGACAGGTTACACTGAAGCTTTCTTT
>.|.|TRBV20-1|TRBJ2-1
CSASGWGNNEQFF
TGCAGTGCTAGCGGGTGGGGGAACAATGAGCAGTTCTTC
>few|.|TRBV2|TRBJ1-4
CASSEEVKGGEKLFF
TGTGCCAGCAGTGAAGAGGTGAAGGGTGGCGAAAAACTGTTTTTT
>.|.|TRBV10-3|TRBJ2-1
CAISESDNEQFF
TGTGCCATCAGTGAAAGCGACAATGAGCAGTTCTTC
>.|.|TRBV5-1|TRBJ2-4
CASSLARQNIQYF
TGCGCCAGCAGCTTGGCTAGGCAAAACATTCAGTACTTC
>.|TRBD2|TRBV12-3/TRBV12-4|TRBJ2-5
CASRWSSGLQETQYF
TGTGCCAGCAGATGGTCTAGCGGGTTACAAGAGACCCAGTACTTC
>.|TRBD1|TRBV7-2|TRBJ1-5
CASSVSGTGSNQPQHF
TGTGCCAGCAGCGTCTCCGGGACAGGGAGCAATCAGCCCCAGCATTTT
>.|.|TRBV6-2/TRBV6-3|TRBJ1-1
CASTRKDGIMNTEAFF
TGTGCCAGCACTCGTAAGGACGGGATAATGAACACTGAAGCTTTCTTT
>.|TRBD1|TRBV29-1|TRBJ2-7
CSVESVIPGQGYSEQYF
TGCAGCGTTGAATCGGTTATTCCGGGACAGGGGTACTCCGAGCAGTACTTC
>.|.|TRBV20-1|TRBJ1-4
CSASSVNSPNEKLFF
TGCAGTGCTTCCTCGGTGAACAGCCCTAATGAAAAACTGTTTTTT
>.|TRBD2|TRBV13|TRBJ2-7
CASRRGISGSRNEQYF
TGTGCCAGCAGGCGGGGGATTAGCGGGAGTCGCAACGAGCAGTACTTC
>.|.|TRBV6-1|TRBJ1-2
CASSEHRGDYGYTF
TGTGCCAGCAGTGAACATCGGGGGGACTATGGCTACACCTTC
>once|.|TRBV20-1|TRBJ2-7
CSGGEAGSYNEQYF
TGCAGTGGCGGAGAAGCTGGCTCCTACAATGAGCAGTACTTC
>.|.|TRBV24-1|TRBJ1-2
CATSDPGPDSRYGYTF
TGTGCCACCAGTGATCCAGGTCCGGACAGCCGCTATGGCTACACCTTC
>.|TRBD1|TRBV11-2|TRBJ2-1
CASSPGQYSYNEQFF
TGTGCCAGCAGCCCGGGACAGTATTCCTACAATGAGCAGTTCTTC
>.|TRBD2|TRBV6-1|TRBJ2-7
CASSEKGQRGEQYF
TGTGCCAGCAGTGAAAAGGGGCAGCGGGGCGAGCAGTACTTC
>.|.|TRBV6-6|TRBJ2-1
CASSYPRRVRRGNEQFF
TGTGCCAGCAGTTACCCAAGAAGGGTAAGGCGCGGCAATGAGCAGTTCTTC
>few|.|TRBV3-1|TRBJ1-2
CASSQDSGNYGYTF
TGTGCCAGCAGCCAAGATTCGGGGAACTATGGCTACACCTTC
>.|TRBD2|TRBV4-1|TRBJ2-7
CASRPTSASYEQYF
TGCGCCAGCAGACCGACTAGCGCCTCCTACGAGCAGTACTTC
>.|.|TRBV5-1|TRBJ2-7
CASSSSGTVSSEQYF
TGCGCCAGCAGCTCATCCGGGACTGTGTCCTCCGAGCAGTACTTC
>few|.|TRBV5-5|TRBJ2-1
CASSPSGLTYNEQFF
TGTGCCAGCAGCCCATCTGGGCTTACCTACAATGAGCAGTTCTTC
>few|.|TRBV27|TRBJ2-1
CASSPRGRLSYNEQFF
TGTGCCAGCAGTCCACGTGGGAGGTTGTCCTACAATGAGCAGTTCTTC
>.|.|TRBV6-5|TRBJ2-5
CASSREPQQTQYF
TGTGCCAGCAGTCGGGAGCCCCAACAGACCCAGTACTTC
>.|.|TRBV11-3|TRBJ2-1
CASSRSIGALSSYNEQFF
TGTGCCAGCAGCCGTTCAATCGGGGCCTTAAGCTCCTACAATGAGCAGTTCTTC
>many|.|TRBV6-1|TRBJ2-5
CASKSPTGEAETQYF
TGTGCCAGCAAATCTCCCACAGGGGAGGCAGAGACCCAGTACTTC
>.|.|TRBV27|TRBJ2-7
CAGRDRLTYEQYF
TGTGCCGGAAGGGACCGCCTTACCTACGAGCAGTACTTC
>.|.|TRBV7-6|TRBJ1-1
CASSLGIRSDTEAFF
TGTGCCAGCAGCTTAGGAATCCGATCGGACACTGAAGCTTTCTTT
>.|.|TRBV7-8|TRBJ1-1
CASSAQQGGSLTEAFF
TGTGCCAGCAGCGCTCAACAGGGAGGTTCCCTCACTGAAGCTTTCTTT
>.|.|TRBV18|TRBJ2-1
CASSPKAPGTYNEQFF
TGTGCCAGCTCACCAAAGGCCCCAGGGACCTACAATGAGCAGTTCTTC
>.|TRBD1|TRBV29-1|TRBJ1-3
CSVVTGSVRGNTIYF
TGCAGCGTGGTGACAGGGTCCGTGCGAGGAAACACCATATATTTT
>.|.|TRBV6-5|TRBJ1-4
CASRGFATNEKLFF
TGTGCCAGCAGGGGGTTTGCAACTAATGAAAAACTGTTTTTT
>few|.|TRBV6-2/TRBV6-3|TRBJ2-5
CASSYAARRETQYF
TGTGCCAGCAGTTATGCCGCTCGGCGAGAGACCCAGTACTTC
>few|TRBD2|TRBV12-3/TRBV12-4|TRBJ2-7
CASSPNLAGASYEQYF
TGTGCCAGCAGTCCTAATCTAGCGGGAGCCTCCTACGAGCAGTACTTC
>.|TRBD2|TRBV5-1|TRBJ2-1
CASSSIAGVSYNEQFF
TGCGCCAGCAGCTCCATAGCGGGTGTCTCCTACAATGAGCAGTTCTTC
>.|TRBD2|TRBV20-1|TRBJ2-1
CSASRLAGGPYNEQFF
TGCAGTGCTAGTCGACTAGCGGGGGGGCCCTACAATGAGCAGTTCTTC
>.|TRBD1|TRBV5-6|TRBJ2-5
CASRPGTGVRETQYF
TGTGCCAGCAGGCCCGGGACAGGGGTCCGAGAGACCCAGTACTTC
>.|.|TRBV30|TRBJ1-5
CAWSPAGNQPQHF
TGTGCCTGGAGCCCGGCGGGCAATCAGCCCCAGCATTTT
>few|TRBD1|TRBV28|TRBJ2-5
CASSHYQGQGGETQYF
TGTGCCAGCAGTCATTACCAGGGACAGGGGGGGGAGACCCAGTACTTC
>.|.|TRBV6-1|TRBJ2-2
CASSMTGTNSRGTGELFF
TGTGCCAGCAGTATGACGGGGACAAATTCCCGGGGCACCGGGGAGCTGTTTTTT
>.|TRBD2|TRBV20-1|TRBJ2-1
CSATPPGLAIYNEQFF
TGCAGTGCTACCCCACCGGGACTAGCCATTTACAATGAGCAGTTCTTC
>few|.|TRBV12-3/TRBV12-4|TRBJ2-1
CASSRGGWVWQAPYNEQFF
TGTGCCAGCAGTAGAGGGGGGTGGGTGTGGCAGGCCCCCTACAATGAGCAGTTCTTC
>.|.|TRBV20-1|TRBJ1-2
CSAREPDSYGYTF
TGCAGTGCTAGAGAGCCGGACAGCTATGGCTACACCTTC
>.|.|TRBV9|TRBJ2-7
CASSVLEMGEQYF
TGTGCCAGCAGCGTACTGGAAATGGGGGAGCAGTACTTC
>.|TRBD2|TRBV6-5|TRBJ2-3
CASSYSTSGGEDTQYF
TGTGCCAGCAGTTATTCGACTAGCGGGGGGGAAGATACGCAGTATTTT
>.|.|TRBV12-3/TRBV12-4|TRBJ2-4
CASSLPGTSNIQYF
TGTGCCAGCAGTTTACCGGGGACGTCAAACATTCAGTACTTC
>few|TRBD2|TRBV10-3|TRBJ2-3
CAISDAGGNTDTQYF
TGTGCCATCAGTGATGCGGGGGGGAACACAGATACGCAGTATTTT